Listed here are 28 T cell receptor beta chains from one sample, sequenced in a study of T cells in Graves' hyperthyroidism and ophthalmopathy. Template material for amplifying TCR beta CDR3 regions consisted of RNA transcripts. The primer set for the first-round RT-PCR of the TCR CDR3 was HTBI. TCRdb used MiXCR to reprocess the multiplex PCR reads, holding one entry per CDR3 protein. This sample has roughly 800,000 distinct CDR3 sequences; around 38% occur once, and the top ten carry 8% to 9%. The sample taken for sequencing was blood. Source of these receptors: a man younger than 30 with Graves' hyperthyroidism.

V and J are TRBV20-1 and TRBJ1-3, with 8 bases lining up with TRBD1. This CDR3 comprises 17 residues. J gave up 2 bases and V 0 bases, and 9 bases lay outside the gene matches. Germline loops: CDR1 DFQATT, CDR2 SNEGSKA (reference sequence). The CDR3 sequence: CSAREDRDIVPGNTIYF. The CDR3 nucleotides read TGCAGTGCTAGAGAGGACAGGGACATTGTTCCTGGAAACACCATATATTTT.

The chain combines TRBV7-9 with TRBJ1-6, with D hard to call. Germline-derived CDR1 and CDR2 are SEHNR and FQNEAQ (reference sequence). Trimming removed 6 bases at V and 2 bases at J, with 11 bases between. This CDR3 has 15 residues. The CDR3 loop reads CASSYGIPYNSPLHF. The CDR3 DNA sequence: TGTGCCAGCAGTTACGGGATCCCCTATAATTCACCCCTCCACTTT.

This clonotype was seen ten or more times. This chain uses TRBV2 with TRBJ2-2; the D is unclear. The ends were cut back, 5 bases at V and 10 bases at J, with 8 bases in the middle. CDR3 length equals 11 residues. Per the germline V gene, CDR1 is SNHLY and CDR2 is FYNNEI. The CDR3 loop reads CASSSQSELFF. The CDR3 region has the DNA TGTGCCAGCAGTTCTCAGTCGGAGCTGTTTTTT. Based on the CDR3 plus reference TRBV2 and TRBJ2-2, the full variable domain is EPEVTQTPSHQVTQMGQEVILRCVPISNHLYFYWYRQILGQKVEFLVSFYNNEISEKSEIFDDQFSVERPDGSNFTLKIRSTKLEDSAMYFCASSSQSELFFGEGSRLTVL.

This clonotype was seen more than once but under ten times. The chain recombines TRBV29-1 with TRBJ2-2, with 10 bases identical to TRBD1. Germline trimming cut 4 bases from V and 6 bases from J; bases unmatched to any gene: 2. Germline-derived CDR1 and CDR2 are SQVTM and ANQGSEA. This CDR3 comprises 13 residues. The CDR3 protein is CSVAGTGAGELFF. CDR3 DNA sequence: TGCAGCGTTGCAGGGACAGGGGCCGGGGAGCTGTTTTTT.

The chain uses TRBV2 and TRBJ1-3; D unresolved. V was pared by 6 bases and J by 8 bases, with 5 bases between. The CDR3 loop spans 10 amino acids. Per the germline V gene, CDR1 is SNHLY and CDR2 is FYNNEI. The CDR3 sequence: CASRGDTIYF. CDR3 DNA: TGTGCCAGCAGAGGAGACACCATATATTTT.

The chain joins TRBV6-6 to TRBJ1-1; D is undetermined. Trimming removed 8 bases at V and 3 bases at J, with 13 bases between. The CDR3 loop spans 13 amino acids. Germline loops: CDR1 MNHNY, CDR2 SVGAGI (reference sequence). As DNA, the CDR3 is TGTGCCAGCGGGAGGCGGAGCGACACTGAAGCTTTCTTT. Amino acid sequence: CASGRRSDTEAFF.

This clonotype appeared many times. DNA for the CDR3: TGTGCCAGCAGTGCTTACGGTCTTGGCCCCCGTGGGTACGAGCAGTACTTC. This sequence encodes CASSAYGLGPRGYEQYF. The gene calls are TRBV6-6 and TRBJ2-7; D not certain. CDR1 and CDR2 (germline): MNHNY, SVGAGI (reference sequence). CDR3 length: 17 residues. Trimming took off 5 bases at V and 4 bases at J, with 24 bases between the two ends.

V and J are TRBV11-2 and TRBJ1-5; no clear D. CDR3 size: 15 residues. Germline V gene lookup returns CDR1 SGHAT and CDR2 FQNNGV. Deletions cut 4 bases from V and 0 bases from J, with 10 bases between. The chain's CDR3 is CASSSGAHSNQPQHF. The CDR3 coding sequence is TGTGCCAGCAGCTCAGGAGCGCATAGCAATCAGCCCCAGCATTTT.

The rearrangement joins TRBV20-1 to TRBJ2-7, with 8 bases lining up with TRBD1. The germline V gene has CDR1 DFQATT and CDR2 SNEGSKA (reference sequence). V lost 8 bases and J lost 1; bases outside the gene matches: 7. The length of the CDR3 is 13 residues. The CDR3 spells CSSGTGLSYEQYF. For the CDR3, the DNA is TGCAGTTCCGGGACAGGCCTATCCTACGAGCAGTACTTC.

Ten or more counts support this clonotype. This chain uses TRBV2 with TRBJ2-7; D is possibly TRBD2 (5 bases). Trimming shortened V by 5 bases and J by 3 bases, and 11 bases separated the two germline ends. This CDR3 is built from 13 residues. In germline, CDR1 is SNHLY, CDR2 FYNNEI. This CDR3 reads CASSLRDIYEQYF. The CDR3 region has the DNA TGTGCCAGCAGTTTGAGGGATATCTACGAGCAGTACTTC.

The chain joins TRBV6-6 to TRBJ2-5; D perhaps matches TRBD2 (6 bases). Germline V CDR1 and CDR2: MNHNY, SVGAGI (reference sequence). The CDR3 sequence is 14 residues long. Trimming took off 6 bases at V and 5 bases at J, with 16 bases between the two ends. The DNA of the CDR3 is TGTGCCAGCAGCGGGGGAGGTTTAGTGGAGACCCAGTACTTC. Protein sequence: CASSGGGLVETQYF.

This clonotype was counted between two and nine times. The rearrangement uses TRBV9 and TRBJ2-7, with TRBD2 as a possible D gene (5 bases). V was shortened by 4 bases and J by 3 bases, with 11 bases between the two germline ends. Germline V gene data show CDR1 as SGDLS and CDR2 as YYNGEE. The CDR3 is made up of 13 amino acids. The CDR3 nucleotides are TGTGCCAGCAGCCGTCTGAGCGGCTACGAGCAGTACTTC. This codes for CASSRLSGYEQYF.

This clonotype was seen a handful of times. V is TRBV7-2 and J is TRBJ1-1, with D unresolved. CDR1 and CDR2 (germline): SGHTA, FQGNSA. V was shortened by 6 bases and J by 7 bases, with 9 bases between the two germline ends. This CDR3 comprises 11 residues. The CDR3 DNA is TGTGCCAGCAGGCTACAGCGTGAAGCTTTCTTT. Protein product: CASRLQREAFF.

The sample holds many counts of this clonotype. The CDR3 spells CASSPAMTTRQPQHF. DNA for the CDR3: TGTGCCAGCAGCCCCGCGATGACAACACGCCAGCCCCAGCATTTT. V usage is TRBV7-8 and J usage is TRBJ1-5; D remains ambiguous. The CDR3 runs 15 residues. Germline CDR1 is SGHVS and CDR2 is FQNEAQ. Trimming pared 5 bases from V and 7 bases from J, leaving 18 bases between.

This clonotype was found many times. V and J are TRBV10-2 and TRBJ2-7; no clear D. Trimming took 3 bases from V and 0 from J, leaving 6 bases between them. The CDR3 totals 13 residues. The V gene's germline CDR1 is WSHSY and CDR2 SAAADI. The CDR3 reads CASSDLGSYEQYF. The CDR3 DNA reads TGCGCCAGCAGTGATCTGGGCTCCTACGAGCAGTACTTC.

CDR3 bases: TGCAGTGCTAGAGCTGAGACAGCTAATTCACCCCTCCACTTT. The encoded protein is CSARAETANSPLHF. J is TRBJ1-6 and V is TRBV20-1; D is possibly TRBD1 (5 bases). Trimming took 1 base from V and 6 from J, leaving 10 bases between them. This CDR3 contains 14 residues. Germline V gene sequence: CDR1 DFQATT, CDR2 SNEGSKA (reference sequence).

The table lists this clonotype with many counts. This chain links TRBV12-3 or TRBV12-4 with TRBJ1-1, with unresolved D. V shed 6 bases and J shed 4 bases, with 12 bases lying between them. This CDR3 contains 13 residues. Here the CDR3 DNA reads TGTGCCAGCAGCTTAATGGGAGGCACTGAAGCTTTCTTT. It codes for CASSLMGGTEAFF.

This clonotype was counted a few times. V is TRBV2 and J is TRBJ2-2; the match to TRBD2 covers 10 bases. Germline CDR1 SNHLY, CDR2 FYNNEI. Trimming at V came to 2 bases and at J to 3 bases, leaving 12 bases not matched to a gene. The CDR3 covers 19 residues. As DNA, the CDR3 is TGTGCCAGCAGTGAACTGGGTACACTAGCGGGATTGCACACCGGGGAGCTGTTTTTT. It yields the protein CASSELGTLAGLHTGELFF.

The table lists this clonotype with a few counts. The chain employs TRBV7-8 and TRBJ1-2, with a possible D match to TRBD1 (6 bases). This CDR3 has 14 residues. V was clipped by 1 base and J by 8 bases, with 14 bases between them. Germline V gene sequence: CDR1 SGHVS, CDR2 FQNEAQ. CDR3 amino acids: CASSLGGGPGGYTF. The CDR3 nucleotides read TGTGCCAGCAGCTTAGGAGGGGGTCCGGGCGGCTACACCTTC.

This clonotype was seen a handful of times. The chain combines TRBV2 with TRBJ2-7, with 10 bases fitting TRBD2. CDR1 SNHLY and CDR2 FYNNEI come from the germline V gene. The CDR3 spans 15 residues. The V gene end was trimmed by 6 bases and the J gene end by 0 bases; junction bases not matched to a gene: 5. CDR3 DNA sequence: TGTGCCAGCAGGGTCGGGACTAGCGCCTCCTACGAGCAGTACTTC. It specifies CASRVGTSASYEQYF.

The rearrangement joins TRBV7-8 to TRBJ1-5; 7 nucleotides line up with TRBD1. Unmatched junction bases numbered 8, after V lost 2 bases and J lost 4 bases. The CDR3 extends over 16 amino acids. Per the germline V gene, CDR1 is SGHVS and CDR2 is FQNEAQ. CDR3 DNA sequence: TGTGCCAGCAGCTTATCTGCAGGGGGACCTAATCAGCCCCAGCATTTT. It specifies CASSLSAGGPNQPQHF.

Notes on this clonotype: A much more abundant neighbour one base away suggests this may be a read error. The J gene is TRBJ1-2, the V gene TRBV20-1; D is perhaps TRBD1 (5 bases). The CDR3 is 14 amino acids. Germline-derived CDR1 and CDR2 are DFQATT and SNEGSKA (reference sequence). Trimming took 6 bases from V and 8 from J, leaving 22 bases between them. CDR3 bases: TGCAGTGCACTATCTCCAGGGAGTATCGACGGCTACACCTTC. Residues: CSALSPGSIDGYTF.

The table lists this clonotype with a few counts. This chain joins TRBV2 and TRBJ2-7; the D gene could be TRBD1 or TRBD2 (6 bases each). Trimming cost V 6 bases and J 7 bases, with 13 bases left between them. CDR1 and CDR2 (germline): SNHLY, FYNNEI. The CDR3 loop spans 12 amino acids. CDR3 residues: CASRGGFEEQYF. In DNA, the CDR3 is TGTGCCAGCAGAGGGGGGTTCGAGGAGCAGTACTTC.

V and J are TRBV9 and TRBJ2-3, with no clear D. There are 14 residues in the CDR3. From germline, CDR1 is SGDLS and CDR2 YYNGEE. Trimming stripped 4 bases from V and 1 base from J, with 10 bases between. The CDR3 region is CASSPRTGTDTQYF. CDR3 coding DNA: TGTGCCAGCAGCCCCCGCACAGGCACAGATACGCAGTATTTT.

This clonotype showed up many times. The chain carries TRBV12-3 or TRBV12-4 and TRBJ1-4; tentatively, D is TRBD1 (6 bases). CDR3 length: 14 residues. V shed 0 bases and J shed 8 bases, with 10 bases lying between them. CDR3 sequence reads: CASSLAGGGEKLFF. The CDR3 nucleotides are TGTGCCAGCAGTTTAGCGGGGGGCGGAGAAAAACTGTTTTTT.

This clonotype was seen only once. The chain is built from TRBV5-1 and TRBJ1-5, with a possible D match to TRBD1 (5 bases). V lost 4 bases to trimming and J lost 2 bases, with 13 bases between them. Germline V CDR1 and CDR2: SGHRS, YFSETQ. The CDR3 loop spans 15 amino acids. The CDR3 bases are TGCGCCAGCAGCCAAGTAAGGGACGGCAATCAGCCCCAGCATTTT. This translates into CASSQVRDGNQPQHF.

The chain employs TRBV5-1 and TRBJ1-1; 7 positions match TRBD1. There are 15 residues in the CDR3. J gave up 4 bases and V 4 bases, and 10 bases lay outside the gene matches. Germline CDR1 is SGHRS and CDR2 is YFSETQ. CDR3 nucleotide sequence: TGCGCCAGCAGCCACCGCGACAGGGTTTTCACTGAAGCTTTCTTT. It encodes CASSHRDRVFTEAFF.

Many counts were recorded for this clonotype. The chain uses TRBV20-1 and TRBJ1-1; D is possibly TRBD1 (6 bases). This CDR3 region has 13 residues. Trimming pared 5 bases from V and 4 bases from J, leaving 14 bases between. The germline V gene encodes CDR1 DFQATT and CDR2 SNEGSKA (reference sequence). CDR3 in DNA: TGCAGTGCTGCCTACAGGGTCGCCACTGAAGCTTTCTTT. Translated, it gives CSAAYRVATEAFF.